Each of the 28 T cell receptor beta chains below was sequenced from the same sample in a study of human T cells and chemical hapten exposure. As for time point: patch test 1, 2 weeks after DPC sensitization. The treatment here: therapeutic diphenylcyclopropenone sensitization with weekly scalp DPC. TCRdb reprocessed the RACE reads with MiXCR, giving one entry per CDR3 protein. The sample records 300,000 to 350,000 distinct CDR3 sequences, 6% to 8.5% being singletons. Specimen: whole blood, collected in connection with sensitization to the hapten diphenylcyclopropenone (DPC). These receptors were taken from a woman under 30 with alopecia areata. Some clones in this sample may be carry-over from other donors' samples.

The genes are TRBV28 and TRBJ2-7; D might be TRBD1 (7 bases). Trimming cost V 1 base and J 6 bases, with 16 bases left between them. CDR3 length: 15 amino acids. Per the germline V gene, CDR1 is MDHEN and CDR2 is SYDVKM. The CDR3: CASSLLLWQGGEQYF. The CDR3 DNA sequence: TGTGCCAGCAGTTTATTATTATGGCAGGGGGGCGAGCAGTACTTC.

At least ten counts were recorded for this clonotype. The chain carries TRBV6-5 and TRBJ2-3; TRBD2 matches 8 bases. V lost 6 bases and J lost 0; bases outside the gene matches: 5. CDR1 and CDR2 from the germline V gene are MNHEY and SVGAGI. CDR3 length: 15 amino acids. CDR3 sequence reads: CASSHSGGSTDTQYF. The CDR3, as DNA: TGTGCCAGCAGCCACTCGGGGGGGAGCACAGATACGCAGTATTTT.

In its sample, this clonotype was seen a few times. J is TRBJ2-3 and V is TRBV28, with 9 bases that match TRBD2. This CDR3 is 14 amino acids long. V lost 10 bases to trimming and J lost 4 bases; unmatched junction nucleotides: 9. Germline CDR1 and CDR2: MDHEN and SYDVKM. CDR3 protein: CATSPGLAPDTQYF. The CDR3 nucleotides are TGTGCCACCTCCCCGGGACTAGCTCCAGATACGCAGTATTTT.

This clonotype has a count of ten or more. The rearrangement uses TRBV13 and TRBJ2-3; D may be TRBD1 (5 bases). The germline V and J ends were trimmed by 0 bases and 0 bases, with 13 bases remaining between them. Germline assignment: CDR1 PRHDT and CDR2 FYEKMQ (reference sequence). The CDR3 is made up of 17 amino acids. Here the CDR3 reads CASSLGRLGRSTDTQYF. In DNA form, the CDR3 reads TGTGCCAGCAGCTTAGGCCGTTTGGGGCGGAGCACAGATACGCAGTATTTT.

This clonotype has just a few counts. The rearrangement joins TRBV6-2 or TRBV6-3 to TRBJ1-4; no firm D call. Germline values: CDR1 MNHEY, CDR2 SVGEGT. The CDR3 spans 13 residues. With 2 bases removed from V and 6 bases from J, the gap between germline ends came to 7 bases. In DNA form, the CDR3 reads TGTGCCAGCAGTTACGGACCTTATGAAAAACTGTTTTTT. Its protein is CASSYGPYEKLFF.

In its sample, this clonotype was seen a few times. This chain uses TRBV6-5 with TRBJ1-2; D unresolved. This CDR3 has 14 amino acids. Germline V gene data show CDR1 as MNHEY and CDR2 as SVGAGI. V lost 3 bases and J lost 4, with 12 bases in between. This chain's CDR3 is CASSYRMGGYGYTF. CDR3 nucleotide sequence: TGTGCCAGCAGTTATAGGATGGGAGGCTATGGCTACACCTTC.

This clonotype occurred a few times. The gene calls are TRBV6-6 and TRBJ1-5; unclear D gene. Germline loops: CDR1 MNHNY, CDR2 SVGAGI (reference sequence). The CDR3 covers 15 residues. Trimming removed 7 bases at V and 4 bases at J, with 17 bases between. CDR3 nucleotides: TGTGCCAGCACCTTCGCGGGGAGAGAAAATCAGCCCCAGCATTTT. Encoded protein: CASTFAGRENQPQHF.

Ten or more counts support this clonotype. CDR3 DNA sequence: TGCGCCAGCAGCGGAGGGGCCGCAACAATCGGGGAGCTGTTTTTT. Its translation is CASSGGAATIGELFF. V gene TRBV5-1 combines with J gene TRBJ2-2; D may be TRBD2 (6 bases). CDR1 is SGHRS and CDR2 is YFSETQ in the germline V gene. V lost 4 bases to trimming and J lost 7 bases, with 17 bases between them. This CDR3 comprises 15 residues.

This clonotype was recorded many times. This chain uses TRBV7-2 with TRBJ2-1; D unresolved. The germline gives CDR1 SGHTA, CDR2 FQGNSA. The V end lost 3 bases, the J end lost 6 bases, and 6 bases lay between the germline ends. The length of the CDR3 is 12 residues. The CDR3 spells CASSFAVNEQFF. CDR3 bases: TGTGCCAGCAGCTTTGCCGTCAATGAGCAGTTCTTC.

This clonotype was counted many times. CDR3 in amino acids: CASSLAPTSGGTDTQYF. The CDR3 nucleotides read TGTGCCAGCAGCTTAGCTCCTACTAGCGGGGGGACAGATACGCAGTATTTT. This chain joins TRBV7-6 and TRBJ2-3, with 12 nucleotides matching TRBD2. Germline lookup yields CDR1 SGHVS and CDR2 FNYEAQ. The CDR3 extends over 17 amino acids. V trimming: 0 bases; J trimming: 3 bases; junction bases outside the gene matches: 4.

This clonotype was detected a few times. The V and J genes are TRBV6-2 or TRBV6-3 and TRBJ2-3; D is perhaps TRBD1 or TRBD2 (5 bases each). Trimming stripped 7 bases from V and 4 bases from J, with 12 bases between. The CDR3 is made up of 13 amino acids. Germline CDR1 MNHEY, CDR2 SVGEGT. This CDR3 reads CASNWGWADTQYF. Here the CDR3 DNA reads TGTGCCAGCAATTGGGGGTGGGCAGATACGCAGTATTTT.

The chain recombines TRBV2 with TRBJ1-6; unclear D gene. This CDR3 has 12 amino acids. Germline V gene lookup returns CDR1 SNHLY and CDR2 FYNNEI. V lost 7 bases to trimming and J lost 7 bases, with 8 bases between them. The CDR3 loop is CASKVPNSPLHF. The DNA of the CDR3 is TGTGCCAGCAAGGTTCCCAATTCACCCCTCCACTTT.

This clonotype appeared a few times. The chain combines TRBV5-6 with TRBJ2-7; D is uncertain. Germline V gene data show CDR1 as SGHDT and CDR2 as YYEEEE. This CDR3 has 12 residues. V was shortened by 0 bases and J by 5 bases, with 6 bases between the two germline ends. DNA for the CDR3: TGTGCCAGCAGCTTGGATCGGGACGAGCAGTACTTC. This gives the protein CASSLDRDEQYF.

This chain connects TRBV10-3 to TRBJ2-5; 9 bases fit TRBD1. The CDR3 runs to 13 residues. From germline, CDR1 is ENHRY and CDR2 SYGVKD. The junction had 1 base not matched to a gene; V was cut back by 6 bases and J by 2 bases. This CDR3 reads CAIRGTGQETQYF. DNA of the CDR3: TGTGCCATCAGAGGGACAGGGCAAGAGACCCAGTACTTC.

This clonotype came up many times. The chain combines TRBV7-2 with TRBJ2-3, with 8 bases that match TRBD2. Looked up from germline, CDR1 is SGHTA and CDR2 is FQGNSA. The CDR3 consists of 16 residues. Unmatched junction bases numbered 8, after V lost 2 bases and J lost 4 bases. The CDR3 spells CASSLRGGGPSDTQYF. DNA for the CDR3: TGTGCCAGCAGCTTAAGGGGCGGGGGGCCCTCAGATACGCAGTATTTT.

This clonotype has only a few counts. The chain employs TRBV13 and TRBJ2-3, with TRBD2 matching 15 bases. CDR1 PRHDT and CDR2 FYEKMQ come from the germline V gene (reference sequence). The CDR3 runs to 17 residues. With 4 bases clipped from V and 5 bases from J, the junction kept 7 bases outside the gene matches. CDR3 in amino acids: CASSSSGLAGGLDTQYF. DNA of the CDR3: TGTGCCAGCAGCTCCTCGGGACTAGCGGGGGGTCTAGATACGCAGTATTTT.

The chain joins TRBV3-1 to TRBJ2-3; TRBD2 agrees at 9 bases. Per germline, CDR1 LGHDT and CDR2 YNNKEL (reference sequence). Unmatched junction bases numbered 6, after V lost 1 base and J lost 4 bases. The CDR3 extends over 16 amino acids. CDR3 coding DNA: TGTGCCAGCAGCCAAGGCCCCGCGGGAGGGTCAGATACGCAGTATTTT. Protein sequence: CASSQGPAGGSDTQYF.

CDR3 DNA: TGTGCCATCGGGACCTACTATGGCTACACCTTC. The encoded protein is CAIGTYYGYTF. The chain joins TRBV2 to TRBJ1-2; tentative D call: TRBD1 (5 bases). This CDR3 has 11 residues. CDR1 and CDR2 (germline): SNHLY, FYNNEI. V lost 10 bases and J 3 bases, leaving 9 bases between the germline ends.

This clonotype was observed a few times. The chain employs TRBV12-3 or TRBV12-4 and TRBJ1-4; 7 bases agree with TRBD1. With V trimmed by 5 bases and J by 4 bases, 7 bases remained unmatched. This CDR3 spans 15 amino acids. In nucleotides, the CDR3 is TGTGCCAGCAGTACGCGGACAGGCCTTAATGAAAAACTGTTTTTT. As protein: CASSTRTGLNEKLFF.

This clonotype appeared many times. CDR3 sequence: CASSILGNQETQYF. DNA for the CDR3: TGCGCCAGCAGCATCCTAGGAAACCAAGAGACCCAGTACTTC. The V gene is TRBV5-1, the J gene TRBJ2-5; D gene ambiguous. V dropped 4 bases and J dropped 0 bases, with 10 bases sitting between them. The CDR3 is 14 residues long. CDR1 and CDR2 from the germline V gene are SGHRS and YFSETQ.

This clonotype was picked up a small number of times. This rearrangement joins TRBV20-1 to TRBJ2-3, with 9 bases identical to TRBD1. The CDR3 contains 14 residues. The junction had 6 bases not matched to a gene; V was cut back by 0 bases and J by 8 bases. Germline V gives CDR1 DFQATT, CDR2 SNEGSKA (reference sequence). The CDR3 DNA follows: TGCAGTGCTAGAGATAGGAGACAGGGGGGTACGCAGTATTTT. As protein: CSARDRRQGGTQYF.

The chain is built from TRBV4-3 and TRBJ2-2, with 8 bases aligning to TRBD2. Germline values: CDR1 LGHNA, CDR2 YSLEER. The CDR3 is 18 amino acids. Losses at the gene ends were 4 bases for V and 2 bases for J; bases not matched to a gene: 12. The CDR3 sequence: CASSRDVPAGANTGELFF. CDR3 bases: TGCGCCAGCAGCCGGGACGTCCCAGCGGGGGCAAACACCGGGGAGCTGTTTTTT.

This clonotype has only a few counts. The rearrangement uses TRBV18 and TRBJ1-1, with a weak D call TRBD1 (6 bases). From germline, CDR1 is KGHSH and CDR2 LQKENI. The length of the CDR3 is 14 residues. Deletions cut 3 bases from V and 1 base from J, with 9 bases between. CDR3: CASSPGGRNTEAFF. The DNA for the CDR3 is TGTGCCAGCTCACCCGGGGGCAGGAACACTGAAGCTTTCTTT. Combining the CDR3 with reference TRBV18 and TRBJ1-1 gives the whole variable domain NAGVMQNPRHLVRRRGQEARLRCSPMKGHSHVYWYRQLPEEGLKFMVYLQKENIIDESGMPKERFSAEFPKEGPSILRIQQVVRGDSAAYFCASSPGGRNTEAFFGQGTRLTVV.

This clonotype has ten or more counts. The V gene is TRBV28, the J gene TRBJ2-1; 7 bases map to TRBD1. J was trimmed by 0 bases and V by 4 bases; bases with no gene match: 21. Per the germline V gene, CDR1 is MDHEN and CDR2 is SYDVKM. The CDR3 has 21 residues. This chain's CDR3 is CASSSSLRGQSRGYSYNEQFF. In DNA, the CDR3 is TGTGCCAGCAGTTCCTCACTCCGGGGACAGAGTAGAGGTTACTCCTACAATGAGCAGTTCTTC. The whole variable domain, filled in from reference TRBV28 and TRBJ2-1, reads DVKVTQSSRYLVKRTGEKVFLECVQDMDHENMFWYRQDPGLGLRLIYFSYDVKMKEKGDIPEGYSVSREKKERFSLILESASTNQTSMYLCASSSSLRGQSRGYSYNEQFFGPGTRLTVL.

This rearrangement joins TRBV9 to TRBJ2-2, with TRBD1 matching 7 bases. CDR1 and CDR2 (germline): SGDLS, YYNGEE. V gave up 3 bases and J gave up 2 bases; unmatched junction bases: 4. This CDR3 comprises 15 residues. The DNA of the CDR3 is TGTGCCAGCAGCGCGGACAGGCGAAACACCGGGGAGCTGTTTTTT. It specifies CASSADRRNTGELFF.

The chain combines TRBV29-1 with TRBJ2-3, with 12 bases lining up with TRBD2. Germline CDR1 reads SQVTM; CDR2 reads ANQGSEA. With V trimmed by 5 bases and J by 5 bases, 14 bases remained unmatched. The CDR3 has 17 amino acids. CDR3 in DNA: TGCAGCGTTACCAGCTCTCTAGCGGGGGGGCCTGGAGATACGCAGTATTTT. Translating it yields CSVTSSLAGGPGDTQYF.

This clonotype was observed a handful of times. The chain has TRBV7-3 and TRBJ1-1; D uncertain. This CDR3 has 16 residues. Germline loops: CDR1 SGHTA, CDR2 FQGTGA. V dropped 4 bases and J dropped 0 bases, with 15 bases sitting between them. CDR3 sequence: CASSSSPGSLNTEAFF. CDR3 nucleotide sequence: TGTGCCAGCAGCTCGTCCCCGGGGAGCCTGAACACTGAAGCTTTCTTT.

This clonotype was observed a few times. For the CDR3, the DNA is TGTGCCAGCAGCCGAGACCTCTCTGGAAACACCATATATTTT. Its protein product is CASSRDLSGNTIYF. The V and J genes are TRBV4-2 and TRBJ1-3; D is unclear. Trimming removed 4 bases from V and 0 bases from J, with 7 bases in between. This CDR3 contains 14 residues. Germline loops: CDR1 LGHNA, CDR2 YNFKEQ.